Listed below are T cell receptor beta chains from one sample, sequenced in a study of cytomegalovirus exposure and HLA in healthy donors. Some clones are missing from TCRdb's copy, which holds only in-frame ones; the method was immunoSEQ multiplex PCR. Here the sample spans approximately 100,000 clones, around 84% being singletons. What was sequenced was PBMCs. The receptor source for this set is a man aged 35 to 55 in good health and CMV-seropositive. Both conserved end residues are part of each CDR3. Expanded clones are given a class, and other clones once, few, many or no size at all.

TRBV9 | NA | CASSVHLGGANTGELFF
TRBV9 | NA | CASSVGILADDNEQFF
TRBV5-1 | once | CASSLEATLGSGELFF
TRBV5-6 | NA | CASSLGRVSTDTQYF
TRBV27 | NA | CASKRAGELFF
TRBV6-1 | NA | CASRTRQLTYEQYF
TRBV7-9 | NA | CASSLGEGAREQYF
TRBV6-1 | NA | CASSDSGEGQPQHF
TRBV7-9 | NA | CASSFQEGQPQHF
TRBV7-8 | few | CASSLGTSGISYEQYF
TRBV5-1 | few | CASSLGTGLNEKLFF
TRBV5-5 | NA | CASSRTGGWNTEAFF
TRBV7-6 | NA | CASSVSGSTSEQYF
TRBV5-1 | NA | CASSNQLAGVNTGELFF
TRBV4-2 | NA | CASSQEGALSGANVLTF
TRBV7-9 | NA | CASSLDRDRETQYF
TRBV9 | NA | CASSAHPRDSSYEQYF
TRBV28 | NA | CASRPTGTRYEQYF
TRBV7-6 | NA | CASSSPNKNTQYF
TRBV2 | NA | CASRVTSFPVGNEQFF
TRBV15 | NA | CATSRGQVTDTQYF
TRBV5-1 | NA | CASSLVMADTDTQYF
TRBV27 | once | CASTIMGGSNYGYTF
TRBV9 | NA | CASSVSGLSALNTGELFF
TRBV9 | NA | CASSVGSQAKNIQYF
TRBV11-2 | NA | CASSRDRGRQYEQYF
TRBV7-9 | NA | CASSQNRDRVYEQYF
TRBV1 | NA | CTSSHLIRVKNTEAFF
TRBV6-5 | NA | CASSSDWGWNQPQHF
TRBV11-1 | NA | CASKGQTSSTDTQYF
TRBV6-1 | NA | CASREGNTEAFF
TRBV7-9 | NA | CASKSASGASYNEQFF
TRBV7-2 | NA | CASSLSSNEQFF